The 10 T cell receptor beta chains below all came from one sample that was sequenced in a study of T cell clonotyping in hematopoietic cell transplantation. Sequencing used immunoSEQ multiplex PCR; TCRdb keeps in-frame clones, though not all of them. The sample has more than 3,500 clones; about 73% are singletons. The source was PBMCs, collected 100 days after allogeneic stem cell transplant. These TCRs come from a male patient aged 60 to 75 who had an allogeneic stem cell transplant, so the T cells may come from the graft donor. Some clones in this sample may be carry-over from other donors' samples.

The sample holds one count of this clone. This chain joins TRBV6-4 and TRBJ2-6, with D possibly being TRBD1 (5 bases). The CDR3 is 15 residues long. Germline-derived CDR1 and CDR2 are MRHNA and SNTAGT. Between the trimmed V and J ends, which lost 3 bases and 0 bases, there was a span of 6 bases. The CDR3 DNA sequence: TGTGCCAGCAGTGAGGACAACTCTGGGGCCAACGTCCTGACTTTC. Translating gives CASSEDNSGANVLTF.

The chain carries TRBV2 and TRBJ2-7; 8 nucleotides agree with TRBD1. Germline V gene lookup returns CDR1 SNHLY and CDR2 FYNNEI. CDR3 length equals 14 residues. V was pared by 3 bases and J by 2 bases, with 3 bases of the junction left unmatched. CDR3 sequence (DNA): TGTGCCAGCAGTGAGGACAGGGCTCCCTACGAGCAGTACTTC. It is translated as CASSEDRAPYEQYF.

V usage is TRBV19 and J usage is TRBJ1-2, with D possibly TRBD1 on 6 matching bases. Per the germline V gene, CDR1 is LNHDA and CDR2 is SQIVND (reference sequence). The germline V and J ends were trimmed by 3 bases and 4 bases, with 21 bases remaining between them. The CDR3 length is 17 residues. For the CDR3, the DNA is TGTGCCAGTAGTATCGGGCCGGCCCGACAGGTTTCCTATGGCTACACCTTC. Its translation: CASSIGPARQVSYGYTF.

This clone appeared once. The chain couples TRBV19 to TRBJ1-3; 8 bases fit TRBD1. V gave up 6 bases and J gave up 0 bases; unmatched junction bases: 10. Germline loops: CDR1 LNHDA, CDR2 SQIVND (reference sequence). This CDR3 contains 17 residues. CDR3 in amino acids: CASSPGGSSFSGNTIYF. The CDR3 nucleotides read TGTGCCAGTAGCCCAGGGGGCTCGTCCTTCTCTGGAAACACCATATATTTT.

The V call is TRBV5-6, the J call TRBJ2-3; D is unclear. CDR1 and CDR2 (germline): SGHDT, YYEEEE. This CDR3 is 11 amino acids long. Between the trimmed V and J ends, which lost 2 bases and 5 bases, there was a span of 3 bases. The chain's CDR3 is CASSFGDTQYF. CDR3 DNA: TGTGCCAGCAGCTTCGGAGATACGCAGTATTTT.

The rearrangement links TRBV5-6 to TRBJ1-5; D is unresolved. This CDR3 has 16 residues. From germline, CDR1 is SGHDT and CDR2 YYEEEE. The V gene lost 0 bases and the J gene lost 0 bases, with 10 bases spanning the gap. In nucleotides, the CDR3 is TGTGCCAGCAGCTTGGGGGGTTTCAATAGCAATCAGCCCCAGCATTTT. Translation gives CASSLGGFNSNQPQHF.

Remarks on this clone: Different DNA sequences within this sample yield the same CDR3. The chain joins TRBV6-5 to TRBJ1-1, with D unclear. CDR3 size: 12 residues. V dropped 2 bases and J dropped 1 base, with 2 bases sitting between them. The germline V gene has CDR1 MNHEY and CDR2 SVGAGI. The CDR3 DNA is TGTGCCAGCAGTTACCCGAACACTGAAGCTTTCTTT. It codes for CASSYPNTEAFF.

This clone has more than one count but fewer than ten. This chain links TRBV2 with TRBJ2-5, with D perhaps matching TRBD1 (7 bases). The germline V gene has CDR1 SNHLY and CDR2 FYNNEI. Trimming took off 3 bases at V and 2 bases at J, with 13 bases between the two ends. CDR3 length: 15 residues. The CDR3: CASSEEGARQETQYF. CDR3 sequence (DNA): TGTGCCAGCAGTGAGGAGGGGGCACGGCAAGAGACCCAGTACTTC.

The chain couples TRBV19 to TRBJ1-2; unclear D gene. The CDR3 has 11 residues. V was cut by 8 bases and J by 9 bases, with 13 bases left in between. CDR1 LNHDA and CDR2 SQIVND come from the germline V gene (reference sequence). The CDR3 protein is CASRLAGSYTF. The CDR3 coding sequence is TGTGCCAGTCGTCTCGCCGGGAGCTACACCTTC.

The CDR3 DNA is TGCAGTGCGAGTTCCTACAATGAGCAGTTCTTC. Translated: CSASSYNEQFF. This rearrangement joins TRBV20-1 to TRBJ2-1; D not certain. V dropped 6 bases and J dropped 1 base, with 4 bases sitting between them. The CDR3 has 11 residues. Germline V gene sequence: CDR1 DFQATT, CDR2 SNEGSKA (reference sequence).